This entry describes one TCR beta chain. What it binds is unknown. CDR3 length equals 11 residues. The ends lost 6 bases at V and 7 bases at J; junction bases unmatched: 3. Germline V gene data show CDR1 as DFQATT and CDR2 as SNEGSKA (reference sequence). The sample is drawn from a study of shared clonotypes between healthy human individuals. Study at large: A donor's plate count was three for CD4 naive and three for CD4 memory; CD8 naive had two and CD8 memory one. Study results and caveats: A few donors showed sharing of around 5% of naive CD4 clonotypes.

Adults of Caucasian background living in Nashville, Tennessee made up all donors. Genomic DNA per cell subset filled all wells of several immunoSEQ plates. TCRdb keeps only in-frame clones here, not all; method: immunoSEQ multiplex PCR. The sample includes some 2,100,000 clones, approximately 95% of them seen just once. The sample consisted of naive CD4+ T cells sorted from blood. Subset described: CD45RA+ positively selected. This TCR derives from a man aged 18-30 years in good health. V gene TRBV20-1 combines with J gene TRBJ2-7; TRBD1 agrees at 10 bases. CDR3 sequence reads: CSATDRGEQYF. CDR3 DNA sequence: TGCAGTGCCACGGACAGGGGGGAGCAGTACTTC.